This TCR beta chain was sequenced during a study of T cells expressing NK-cell markers. General observations from the study: Several of the donors also had these clonotypes leading their CD3+CD56-NKG2C+ fraction.

What made the TCR beta cDNA was 5'RACE template switching with UMIs. After re-calling the 5' RACE reads, TCRdb lists one entry per CDR3 protein, DNA absent. This listing includes 550,000 to 600,000 distinct CDR3 sequences. The CDR3 sequence is 14 residues long. Looked up from germline, CDR1 is SGHRS and CDR2 is YFSETQ. Regarding this clonotype: The antigen remains undetermined.

The TCR originated in a man younger than 35 in good health. The sample consisted of blood T cells: a sorted CD56 or NKG2C T cell subset, CD4+ or CD8+ T cells, or bulk PBMC T cells (not recorded which). The chain carries TRBV5-1 and TRBJ2-3; checking the TCRdb D call of TRBD1 is not possible without DNA. The CDR3 spells CASSTGSSTDTQYF. The complete variable domain, with remaining parts taken from reference TRBV5-1 and TRBJ2-3, reads KAGVTQTPRYLIKTRGQQVTLSCSPISGHRSVSWYQQTPGQGLQFLFEYFSETQRNKGNFPGRFSGRQFSNSRSEMNVSTLELGDSALYLCASSTGSSTDTQYFGPGTRLTVL.